The rows below give T cell receptor beta chains drawn from one sample of a study of PD-1 blockade in mismatch repair-deficient tumors. Profiling relied on immunoSEQ multiplex PCR, and the TCRdb table lists in-frame clones only, not all of them. Here the sample spans over 75,000 clones, 81% being singletons. The material sequenced was peripheral blood, taken 12 weeks after starting pembrolizumab. These receptors originate from an adult with mismatch repair-deficient cancer. CDR3s include the opening cysteine and the closing phenylalanine or tryptophan. A D gene is named only where the DNA matches it firmly. Where a row states a size, it is once, few, many or the class of an expanded clone; other rows omit it.

TRBJ1-5,-,TRBV15,-,TGTGCCACCAGCAGAGATCCCTCCTCAGGTCAGCCCCAGCATTTT,CATSRDPSSGQPQHF
TRBJ2-1,-,TRBV7-3,-,TGTGCCAGCAGCGCCCGGCCCGGGGACTTGCATGAGCAGTTCTTC,CASSARPGDLHEQFF
TRBJ2-3,TRBD2,TRBV19,-,TGTGCCAGTAGCCCCGCCCGAGCGGGAGTGTTAGATACGCAGTATTTT,CASSPARAGVLDTQYF
TRBJ2-3,-,TRBV4-3,-,TGCGCCAGCAGCCAAGAGCTTGGGTCAGATACGCAGTATTTT,CASSQELGSDTQYF
TRBJ1-1,TRBD1,TRBV11-3,-,TGTGCCAGCAGCGGCAGGGACAGCCGGAACACTGAAGCTTTCTTT,CASSGRDSRNTEAFF
TRBJ1-3,TRBD1,TRBV30,many,TGTGCCTGGAGCAAGACAGGGTCTGGAAACACCATATATTTT,CAWSKTGSGNTIYF
TRBJ1-2,-,TRBV28,-,TGTGCCAGCAGCAACCCTCTGGAGGGGTACACCTTC,CASSNPLEGYTF
TRBJ2-7,-,TRBV6-5,-,TGTGCCAGCAGGGCCAGCGGGCACTCCTACGAGCAGTACTTC,CASRASGHSYEQYF
TRBJ2-7,TRBD2,TRBV11-3,-,TGTGCCAGCAGCTCCCCGGGACTAGCGGGAACCTACGAGCAGTACTTC,CASSSPGLAGTYEQYF
TRBJ2-7,TRBD1,TRBV29-1,once,TGCAGCGCCAGGGGGAGTGGAGCCGAGCAGTACTTC,CSARGSGAEQYF
TRBJ2-3,-,TRBV5-1,once,TGCGCCAGCAGCTCCATTGCGGCTAGCACAGATACGCAGTATTTT,CASSSIAASTDTQYF
TRBJ2-1,TRBD2,TRBV4-1,-,TGCGCCAGCAGTCTTCAACCGGGGGGTTACAATGAGCAGTTCTTC,CASSLQPGGYNEQFF
TRBJ2-1,TRBD2,TRBV4-2,-,TGTGCCAGCAGCCAAGACGGGACTAGCGGGAGTAGTGAGCAGTTCTTC,CASSQDGTSGSSEQFF
TRBJ2-7,-,TRBV4-1,-,TGCGCCAGCAGCTCCAGCCCGGGGGAGCAGTACTTC,CASSSSPGEQYF
TRBJ1-1,-,TRBV5-1,-,TGCGCCAGCAGCTTGGGTCAGGGAATGAACACTGAAGCTTTCTTT,CASSLGQGMNTEAFF
TRBJ2-7,TRBD2,TRBV10-2,-,TGCGCCAGCACCGGCGGGAGTGCCTACGAGCAGTACTTC,CASTGGSAYEQYF
TRBJ2-1,-,TRBV9,once,TGTGCCAGCAGCCCACGACTGAGGTACAATGAGCAGTTCTTC,CASSPRLRYNEQFF
TRBJ2-7,-,TRBV4-1,-,TGCGCCAGCAGCCAAGTGTCAGGGTCCTACGAGCAGTACTTC,CASSQVSGSYEQYF
TRBJ2-1,-,TRBV10-3,-,TGTGCCATCAGTGAAACGGGAGCCCCTTTGTACAATGAGCAGTTCTTC,CAISETGAPLYNEQFF
TRBJ1-2,-,TRBV7-3,-,TGTGCCAGCAGCCAGACAGCAAACTATGGCTACACCTTC,CASSQTANYGYTF
TRBJ2-3,-,TRBV5-6,-,TGTGCCAGCAGCTTGGAGGCTCTTCAGGGGACAGATACGCAGTATTTT,CASSLEALQGTDTQYF
TRBJ2-1,TRBD1,TRBV5-1,-,TGCGCCAGCAGCTTGTCGGGGACAGTTTCCTTTGAGGAGCAGTTCTTC,CASSLSGTVSFEEQFF
TRBJ1-4,TRBD1,TRBV7-9,-,TGTGCCAGCAGCTCCTCCGGGACAGGAGGAGAAAAACTGTTTTTT,CASSSSGTGGEKLFF
TRBJ2-1,-,TRBV5-1,-,TGCGCCAGCAGCTTGGACGTTAGCGGTACTGAGCAGTTCTTC,CASSLDVSGTEQFF
TRBJ2-1,-,TRBV27,-,TGTGCCAGCAGTTTCGGGGTATTGGGAGAGCAGTTCTTC,CASSFGVLGEQFF
TRBJ1-5,-,TRBV7-9,-,TGTGCCAGCAGCTTTTCGGGACGGAGCAATCAGCCCCAGCATTTT,CASSFSGRSNQPQHF
TRBJ2-1,-,TRBV7-3,-,TGTGCCAGCAGCTCCCAGGGGGGGTATGAGCAGTTCTTC,CASSSQGGYEQFF
TRBJ1-1,-,TRBV11-1,-,TGTGCCAGCAGCTTAGGGCAGGGATGGCCCTCGGCTTTCTTT,CASSLGQGWPSAFF
TRBJ2-1,TRBD2,TRBV5-4,once,TGTGCCAGCAGCCCGTCGCCTGCGGGAGCAAATGAGCAGTTCTTC,CASSPSPAGANEQFF
TRBJ2-1,-,TRBV9,-,TGTGCCAGCAGCCGTGGGCCTAGCTCGTACCATGAGCAGTTCTTC,CASSRGPSSYHEQFF
TRBJ2-1,-,TRBV11-2,few,TGTGCCAGCAGCATCAGCCTGAACAATGAGCAGTTCTTC,CASSISLNNEQFF
TRBJ2-3,TRBD2,TRBV9,-,TGTGCCAGCAGCTCGGGACTAGCGGGAGGTTTGGGAACAGATACGCAGTATTTT,CASSSGLAGGLGTDTQYF
TRBJ2-1,-,TRBV30,medium-sized,TGTGCCTGGAGTGTTTTGTGGGATGAGCAGTTCTTC,CAWSVLWDEQFF
TRBJ2-1,-,TRBV11-2,-,TGTGCCAGCAGCTTAGATGGGTGGCGAAACTCCTACAATGAGCAGTTCTTC,CASSLDGWRNSYNEQFF
TRBJ1-2,TRBD1,TRBV19,few,TGTGCCAGTAGTAGGGACAGGGGTGGCTACACCTTC,CASSRDRGGYTF
TRBJ1-2,-,TRBV5-1,few,TGCGCCAGCAGCTTGACTTGGGGGAGCTATGGCTACACCTTC,CASSLTWGSYGYTF
TRBJ2-1,-,TRBV19,-,TGTGCCAGTAGAAGCCCTGGGGGCAATGAGCAGTTCTTC,CASRSPGGNEQFF
TRBJ1-2,-,TRBV7-9,-,TGTGCCAGCAGCTCGTCCCGGATCGACTATGGCTACACCTTC,CASSSSRIDYGYTF
TRBJ1-3,-,TRBV4-1,-,TGCGCCAGCAGTAAATACGTGGGCTCTGGAAACACCATATATTTT,CASSKYVGSGNTIYF
TRBJ2-3,TRBD2,TRBV11-3,-,TGTGCCAGCAGCCCCGGGAGGGCCGAAGATACGCAGTATTTT,CASSPGRAEDTQYF
TRBJ1-1,-,TRBV7-2,-,TGTGCCAGCAGCTTATTTGTGAACACTGAAGCTTTCTTT,CASSLFVNTEAFF
TRBJ2-1,TRBD2,TRBV7-2,-,TGTGCCAGCAGCTTACGCTCCCAGCGGGAGTTACCATCCTACAATGAGCAGTTCTTC,CASSLRSQRELPSYNEQFF
TRBJ2-5,TRBD2,TRBV9,-,TGTGCCAGCAGCGTAGAACTAGCGGGGATCCAAGAGACCCAGTACTTC,CASSVELAGIQETQYF
TRBJ1-2,-,TRBV6-5,-,TGTGCCAGCAGTTACTCAAATGGCTATGGCTACACCTTC,CASSYSNGYGYTF